The 13 T cell receptor beta chains below come from one sample, sequenced in a study of blood T cells in healthy people across ages. With a J-beta primer mix and a sample-barcoded 5' primer, a second PCR ran about 6 to 11 cycles. One entry per CDR3 protein results from TCRdb running MiXCR on the 5' RACE reads. This sample carries some 1.7 million distinct CDR3 sequences, under 30% of them seen once, and the ten largest clones take approximately 7.7%. Material: blood. The receptors were gathered from a woman aged 25-40 years in good health.

This CDR3 reads CASSLLDREDLYNEKLFF. The CDR3, as DNA: TGTGCCAGCAGCTTACTGGACAGGGAAGACCTTTATAATGAAAAACTGTTTTTT. The chain combines TRBV7-9 with TRBJ1-4; 8 nucleotides align to TRBD1. With 2 bases clipped from V and 4 bases from J, the junction kept 12 bases outside the gene matches. This CDR3 comprises 18 residues. In germline, CDR1 is SEHNR, CDR2 FQNEAQ (reference sequence).

In this sample, this clonotype turned up once. Mismatch with germline at one junction end may stem from a read error. The V call is TRBV7-2, the J call TRBJ2-1, with TRBD1 as a possible D gene (6 bases). Germline-derived CDR1 and CDR2 are SGHTA and FQGNSA. This CDR3 contains 16 residues. The CDR3 region is CAGSLGGRDGVNEQFF. Written as DNA, the CDR3 is TGTGCCGGCAGCTTAGGGGGACGGGACGGAGTGAATGAGCAGTTCTTC.

The chain combines TRBV7-2 with TRBJ2-1; 8 bases are a match to TRBD1. CDR3 length: 15 residues. The J segment lost 7 bases and the V segment lost 5 bases, leaving 10 bases of the junction unmatched. The germline gives CDR1 SGHTA, CDR2 FQGNSA. The DNA for the CDR3 is TGTGCCAGCAGCCCCGCCGGGACAGGACATAATGAGCAGTTCTTC. It codes for CASSPAGTGHNEQFF.

Comments on this clonotype: Germline and junction disagree at one end, which may indicate a read error. This chain joins TRBV5-1 and TRBJ2-4; 10 nucleotides align to TRBD2. The CDR3 loop spans 17 amino acids. Germline V lookup: CDR1 SGHRS, CDR2 YFSETQ. As DNA, the CDR3 is TGCGCCAGCAGCTCCGGACTAGCGGCCCTAGCCAAAAACGTTCAGTACTTC. This translates into CASSSGLAALAKNVQYF. Combining the CDR3 with reference TRBV5-1 and TRBJ2-4 gives the whole variable domain KAGVTQTPRYLIKTRGQQVTLSCSPISGHRSVSWYQQTPGQGLQFLFEYFSETQRNKGNFPGRFSGRQFSNSRSEMNVSTLELGDSALYLCASSSGLAALAKNVQYFGAGTRLSVL.

This clonotype was seen once. The CDR3 nucleotides read TGTGCCAGCAGTTTACGCCCACCGGCCACCTCTGGAAACACCATATATTTT. Protein sequence: CASSLRPPATSGNTIYF. The rearrangement links TRBV28 to TRBJ1-3; D uncertain. Germline assignment: CDR1 MDHEN and CDR2 SYDVKM. This CDR3 is 17 amino acids long. The V and J ends lost 2 bases and 0 bases respectively, with 14 bases between them.

This sequence joins TRBV3-1 and TRBJ2-7; D could derive from TRBD1 or TRBD2 (6 bases each). The germline V gene has CDR1 LGHDT and CDR2 YNNKEL (reference sequence). V was pared by 4 bases and J by 5 bases, with 15 bases between. There are 14 residues in the CDR3. CDR3 nucleotides: TGTGCCAGCAGCCCCTCAACAGGGAGGAACGAGCAGTACTTC. This gives the protein CASSPSTGRNEQYF.

This clonotype showed up just a few times. V and J are TRBV29-1 and TRBJ1-1; no firm D call. The CDR3 is made up of 13 amino acids. Germline V gene sequence: CDR1 SQVTM, CDR2 ANQGSEA. V was clipped by 4 bases and J by 0 bases, with 9 bases between them. CDR3 protein: CSVVGPMNTEAFF. The CDR3 DNA reads TGCAGCGTTGTCGGCCCCATGAACACTGAAGCTTTCTTT.

A note on this clonotype: This may arise from a read error, as a much more abundant clone is one base away. V is TRBV20-1 and J is TRBJ2-7; TRBD2 might be the D (5 bases). The CDR3 is 16 amino acids. Germline CDR1 is DFQATT and CDR2 is SNEGSKA (reference sequence). Trimming shortened V by 3 bases and J by 3 bases, and 21 bases separated the two germline ends. The CDR3 spells CSARVLTSGSSYEQYF. CDR3 DNA: TGCAGTGCTAGGGTCCTAACCTCGGGGTCAAGCTACGAGCAGTACTTC.

This clonotype was seen many times. At one boundary the junction diverges from the germline segment, which might be a read error. This chain connects TRBV5-1 to TRBJ2-7, with 9 positions matching TRBD1. This CDR3 is 13 amino acids long. Germline CDR1 SGHRS, CDR2 YFSETQ. CDR3 sequence: CASSSGQGYEQYF. In nucleotides, the CDR3 is TGTGCCAGCAGTTCGGGACAGGGCTACGAGCAGTACTTC.

The rearrangement uses TRBV20-1 and TRBJ2-1; TRBD1 or TRBD2 may be the D gene (5 bases each). Germline CDR1 is DFQATT and CDR2 is SNEGSKA (reference sequence). Trimming cost V 3 bases and J 3 bases, with 18 bases left between them. The length of the CDR3 is 16 residues. This CDR3 reads CSASRDRLGYYNEQFF. For the CDR3, the DNA is TGCAGTGCTAGTCGGGACCGTTTGGGGTACTACAATGAGCAGTTCTTC.

V gene TRBV29-1 combines with J gene TRBJ2-5; 7 bases map to TRBD1. This CDR3 contains 13 residues. CDR1 SQVTM and CDR2 ANQGSEA come from the germline V gene. V lost 6 bases to trimming and J lost 2 bases; unmatched junction nucleotides: 6. The CDR3 sequence is CSVEDRTQETQYF. DNA for the CDR3: TGCAGCGTGGAGGACAGGACTCAAGAGACCCAGTACTTC.

The V and J genes are TRBV7-9 and TRBJ1-2, with D maybe TRBD1 (5 bases). The CDR3 extends over 14 amino acids. Germline V CDR1 and CDR2: SEHNR, FQNEAQ (reference sequence). With 1 base removed from V and 7 bases from J, the gap between germline ends came to 13 bases. CDR3 in DNA: TGTGCCAGCAGCTTAGTCAGGGTCGGGGGTGGCTACACCTTC. Residues: CASSLVRVGGGYTF.

This clonotype was recorded a few times. CDR3 bases: TGCAGCGTTACTGGGCGGGATTCTAACTATGGCTACACCTTC. Translation: CSVTGRDSNYGYTF. The V gene is TRBV29-1, the J gene TRBJ1-2, with D hard to call. V was shortened by 5 bases and J by 0 bases, with 13 bases between the two germline ends. This CDR3 contains 14 residues. The germline CDR1 and CDR2 sequences are SQVTM and ANQGSEA.